Detailed here is one TCR beta chain. The sample originates from a study of T cell changes during pregnancy in multiple sclerosis. Measured with immunoSEQ multiplex PCR; TCRdb has only the in-frame clones, and not every one. The repertoire consists of 100,000 or so clones, with roughly 94% occurring once and the leading ten covering more than 1.5%. The sample was peripheral blood, taken after pregnancy. The sequence was collected from a female donor in good health, enrolled as a control in a pregnancy study.

The CDR3, as DNA: TGTGCCAGCAGTGATCCTAGTGGCACAGATACGCAGTATTTT. Protein sequence: CASSDPSGTDTQYF. J is TRBJ2-3 and V is TRBV2; D ambiguous. The germline V gene encodes CDR1 SNHLY and CDR2 FYNNEI. With 3 bases removed from V and 1 base from J, the gap between germline ends came to 8 bases. The CDR3 runs to 14 residues.